This T cell receptor (beta chain) is from a study of regulatory T cells in long-lasting Graves disease. The TCR beta library used iRepertoire HTBI primers with Arm-PCR amplification of CDR3. TCRdb re-analysed the multiplex PCR reads in MiXCR, keeping a single row per CDR3 protein. The sample records about 440,000 distinct CDR3 sequences, approximately 15% being singletons. Noted time point: newly diagnosed GD, antithyroid drugs for less than 3 months. Isolated PBMC RNA provided the starting material for the TCR library. These data were also filed under a second study, of T cells in Graves' hyperthyroidism and ophthalmopathy. From that second work: The study based diagnoses on clinical symptoms, serum thyroxine and TRAb, thyroid ultrasound and orbital computed tomography. The primer set for the first-round RT-PCR of the TCR CDR3 was HTBI.

This receptor was identified in a woman aged 25 to 39 with Graves disease. Sequencing was performed on peripheral blood mononuclear cells (PBMCs), taken at new diagnosis, from a patient treated with antithyroid drugs.

CDR3 residues: CASSSRGQHNYGYTF. The DNA for the CDR3 is TGTGCCAGCAGCTCCCGCGGACAGCACAACTATGGCTACACCTTC. J is TRBJ1-2 and V is TRBV7-9, with a tentative D call TRBD1 (6 bases). This CDR3 region has 15 residues. V was clipped by 4 bases and J by 2 bases, with 14 bases between them. Germline-derived CDR1 and CDR2 are SEHNR and FQNEAQ (reference sequence). The full variable domain, its missing parts supplied by reference TRBV7-9 and TRBJ1-2, is DTGVSQNPRHKITKRGQNVTFRCDPISEHNRLYWYRQTLGQGPEFLTYFQNEAQLEKSRLLSDRFSAERPKGSFSTLEIQRTEQGDSAMYLCASSSRGQHNYGYTFGSGTRLTVV.